Presented here are 30 T cell receptor beta chains from one specimen sequenced in a study of regulatory dendritic cells for organ transplantation. The repertoire was sequenced with immunoSEQ multiplex PCR; TCRdb's copy has only in-frame clones and lacks some. The table has 28,000 or so clones, roughly 80% seen once. Sequencing was done on a sample of naive CD4+ T cells from blood. Subset described: CD45RA+ naive T cells. The receptors shown here come from a human donor in good health.

This clone was counted between two and nine times. V gene TRBV6-6 combines with J gene TRBJ1-1, with 8 bases identical to TRBD1. The CDR3 totals 14 residues. Germline loops: CDR1 MNHNY, CDR2 SVGAGI (reference sequence). With 6 bases clipped from V and 1 base from J, the junction kept 4 bases outside the gene matches. The CDR3 sequence: CASRGQGGNTEAFF. In nucleotides, the CDR3 is TGTGCCAGCAGAGGACAGGGCGGGAACACTGAAGCTTTCTTT.

The J gene is TRBJ2-7, the V gene TRBV27, with D hard to call. The CDR3 runs 14 residues. Per germline, CDR1 MNHEY and CDR2 SMNVEV (reference sequence). V dropped 3 bases and J dropped 2 bases, with 11 bases sitting between them. Here the CDR3 reads CASSFGPNAYEQYF. CDR3 coding DNA: TGTGCCAGCAGTTTCGGTCCTAACGCCTACGAGCAGTACTTC.

This clone was seen only once. This chain links TRBV6-5 with TRBJ2-7; TRBD2 is a possible D gene (5 bases). This CDR3 comprises 15 residues. The germline V gene has CDR1 MNHEY and CDR2 SVGAGI. V lost 2 bases and J 5 bases, leaving 16 bases between the germline ends. The CDR3, as DNA: TGTGCCAGCAGTTACGGTCGGGAAGCATTCAACGAGCAGTACTTC. Protein: CASSYGREAFNEQYF.

This clone was found a few times. The J gene is TRBJ2-1, the V gene TRBV7-6, with D tentatively TRBD1 (5 bases). The germline V and J ends were trimmed by 5 bases and 10 bases, with 12 bases remaining between them. The germline CDR1 and CDR2 sequences are SGHVS and FNYEAQ. The CDR3 length is 12 residues. CDR3 region: CASSLPGQEQFF. In DNA form, the CDR3 reads TGTGCCAGCAGCCTCCCCGGACAAGAGCAGTTCTTC.

The chain joins TRBV19 to TRBJ1-5; maybe TRBD1 (5 bases). From germline, CDR1 is LNHDA and CDR2 SQIVND (reference sequence). The CDR3 length is 15 residues. V shed 0 bases and J shed 1 base, with 7 bases lying between them. CDR3 in DNA: TGTGCCAGTAGTATAGATTGGGGCAGCAATCAGCCCCAGCATTTT. It yields the protein CASSIDWGSNQPQHF.

This clone was seen more than once but under ten times. The chain has TRBV5-1 and TRBJ2-2; 7 bases are shared with TRBD2. This CDR3 comprises 16 residues. V was clipped by 5 bases and J by 4 bases; unmatched bases: 11. CDR1 SGHRS and CDR2 YFSETQ come from the germline V gene. As DNA, the CDR3 is TGCGCCAGCAGGATCCGACCTTCGGGGGGCACCGGGGAGCTGTTTTTT. Its protein is CASRIRPSGGTGELFF.

The rearrangement uses TRBV5-6 and TRBJ2-3; weak D call: TRBD2 (7 bases). V was trimmed by 3 bases and J by 3 bases, leaving 14 bases between them. CDR1 and CDR2 (germline): SGHDT, YYEEEE. The CDR3 consists of 15 residues. CDR3 bases: TGTGCCAGCAGCTGGGGGGGGCGGGGGACAGATACGCAGTATTTT. Its protein product is CASSWGGRGTDTQYF.

The chain combines TRBV6-5 with TRBJ2-1; 9 bases line up with TRBD1. Germline-derived CDR1 and CDR2 are MNHEY and SVGAGI. CDR3 length: 15 amino acids. The ends lost 6 bases at V and 6 bases at J; junction bases unmatched: 9. The CDR3 protein is CASSPTTGGGNEQFF. The CDR3 DNA follows: TGTGCCAGCAGCCCTACGACAGGGGGAGGCAATGAGCAGTTCTTC.

V gene TRBV2 combines with J gene TRBJ2-1; 9 nucleotides agree with TRBD2. In germline, CDR1 is SNHLY, CDR2 FYNNEI. V lost 7 bases to trimming and J lost 10 bases; unmatched junction nucleotides: 20. The CDR3 covers 17 residues. DNA of the CDR3: TGTGCCAGCACGAGGGTAGCGGGGGCTTTGAGCTCGGGGGAGCAGTTCTTC. Amino acid sequence: CASTRVAGALSSGEQFF.

The V call is TRBV28, the J call TRBJ2-3; tentative D call: TRBD2 (7 bases). The germline V gene has CDR1 MDHEN and CDR2 SYDVKM. The length of the CDR3 is 15 residues. Between the trimmed V and J ends, which lost 5 bases and 0 bases, there was a span of 12 bases. This CDR3 reads CASSPAGASTDTQYF. The CDR3 coding sequence is TGTGCCAGCAGTCCTGCGGGGGCGAGCACAGATACGCAGTATTTT.

The table lists this clone with a count of one. The chain joins TRBV5-1 to TRBJ2-1; 10 positions match TRBD2. J lost 8 bases, V lost 4 bases, and 3 bases had no gene match. The germline gives CDR1 SGHRS, CDR2 YFSETQ. This CDR3 is 13 amino acids long. The CDR3 nucleotides are TGCGCCAGCAGCCCCGGGACTAGCGATGAGCAGTTCTTC. Translation gives CASSPGTSDEQFF.

The chain joins TRBV5-6 to TRBJ2-5, with D possibly matching TRBD1 (5 bases). V lost 0 bases to trimming and J lost 1 base, with 7 bases between them. CDR1 and CDR2 from the germline V gene are SGHDT and YYEEEE. CDR3 length: 14 residues. The CDR3 loop reads CASSLAGIQETQYF. CDR3 in DNA: TGTGCCAGCAGCTTGGCAGGGATCCAAGAGACCCAGTACTTC.

The J gene is TRBJ1-6, the V gene TRBV4-1; TRBD1 matches at 8 bases. The CDR3 contains 19 residues. Germline-derived CDR1 and CDR2 are MGHRA and YSYEKL. V was clipped by 0 bases and J by 2 bases; unmatched bases: 9. The CDR3 sequence: CASSQDPPGQVTYNSPLHF. CDR3 bases: TGCGCCAGCAGCCAAGATCCTCCGGGACAGGTAACCTATAATTCACCCCTCCACTTT.

J is TRBJ2-7 and V is TRBV6-5, with TRBD1 matching over 10 bases. V gave up 7 bases and J gave up 4 bases; unmatched junction bases: 7. The CDR3 has 14 residues. Germline CDR1 is MNHEY and CDR2 is SVGAGI. This CDR3 is CASNAGTGEYEQYF. The CDR3, as DNA: TGTGCCAGCAATGCCGGGACAGGGGAGTACGAGCAGTACTTC.

The chain combines TRBV7-9 with TRBJ1-4, with no clear D. The germline V gene encodes CDR1 SEHNR and CDR2 FQNEAQ (reference sequence). Trimming took 1 base from V and 7 from J, leaving 16 bases between them. There are 16 residues in the CDR3. For the CDR3, the DNA is TGTGCCAGCAGCTTAGGAGAGAGGACTGACTTTGAAAAACTGTTTTTT. Residues: CASSLGERTDFEKLFF.

V and J are TRBV19 and TRBJ1-1; 9 bases match TRBD1. The CDR3 is 16 residues long. Germline CDR1 and CDR2: LNHDA and SQIVND (reference sequence). J gave up 0 bases and V 5 bases, and 7 bases lay outside the gene matches. CDR3 loop: CASSAWDRAMNTEAFF. The CDR3 DNA reads as TGTGCCAGTAGTGCCTGGGACAGGGCAATGAACACTGAAGCTTTCTTT.

Here the CDR3 reads CASSLDGSYNEQFF. The CDR3 nucleotides read TGTGCCAGCAGCTTAGACGGCTCCTACAATGAGCAGTTCTTC. The chain has TRBV7-2 and TRBJ2-1; D unresolved. The CDR3 contains 14 residues. V lost 1 base and J 0 bases, leaving 4 bases between the germline ends. Germline V CDR1 and CDR2: SGHTA, FQGNSA.

The CDR3 DNA reads TGCGCCAGCAGCTTAGGGGGCGCTTCCTACGAGCAGTACTTC. Translation gives CASSLGGASYEQYF. The V gene is TRBV5-1, the J gene TRBJ2-7; 7 bases agree with TRBD1. V was pared by 2 bases and J by 1 base, with 3 bases of the junction left unmatched. Germline CDR1 and CDR2: SGHRS and YFSETQ. CDR3 length equals 14 residues.

The chain recombines TRBV18 with TRBJ2-3; tentatively, D is TRBD2 (6 bases). In germline, CDR1 is KGHSH, CDR2 LQKENI. The CDR3 is 14 amino acids. Trimming took off 6 bases at V and 4 bases at J, with 14 bases between the two ends. CDR3 region: CASSSSGAPDTQYF. The CDR3 coding sequence is TGTGCCAGCTCCTCATCGGGAGCTCCAGATACGCAGTATTTT.

V usage is TRBV19 and J usage is TRBJ1-2, with 7 bases identical to TRBD1. V was clipped by 7 bases and J by 0 bases; unmatched bases: 5. The CDR3 is 14 amino acids. Germline CDR1 and CDR2: LNHDA and SQIVND (reference sequence). CDR3 DNA sequence: TGTGCCAGTACTCCCGGGACAGCTAACTATGGCTACACCTTC. Translated, it gives CASTPGTANYGYTF. The entire variable domain, with the rest obtained from reference TRBV19 and TRBJ1-2, is as follows: DGGITQSPKYLFRKEGQNVTLSCEQNLNHDAMYWYRQDPGQGLRLIYYSQIVNDFQKGDIAEGYSVSREKKESFPLTVTSAQKNPTAFYLCASTPGTANYGYTFGSGTRLTVV.

This clone was counted only a few times. V gene TRBV6-1 combines with J gene TRBJ1-2, with a possible D match to TRBD1 (6 bases). Per the germline V gene, CDR1 is MNHNS and CDR2 is SASEGT. V was clipped by 4 bases and J by 3 bases, with 12 bases between them. The CDR3 has 14 residues. Here the CDR3 DNA reads TGTGCCAGCAGTGTCGGGACAATTGACTATGGCTACACCTTC. It translates to CASSVGTIDYGYTF.

This CDR3 is CASSLDGAGAPYEQYF. The CDR3 DNA reads TGTGCCAGCAGCTTAGATGGTGCGGGGGCTCCCTACGAGCAGTACTTC. This chain joins TRBV11-2 and TRBJ2-7; weak D call: TRBD2 (7 bases). The CDR3 sequence is 16 residues long. Trimming left V 0 bases short and J 2 bases short, with 14 bases between. Germline lookup yields CDR1 SGHAT and CDR2 FQNNGV.

The chain recombines TRBV15 with TRBJ2-5; 8 nucleotides line up with TRBD2. CDR1 and CDR2 (germline): LNHNV, YYDKDF (reference sequence). V shed 6 bases, J shed 5 bases, and the junction held 14 bases outside the gene matches. The CDR3 runs 16 residues. The CDR3 DNA follows: TGTGCCACCAGACGCGGGATTAGCGGGGTCCCCGAGACCCAGTACTTC. It specifies CATRRGISGVPETQYF.

V gene TRBV7-9 combines with J gene TRBJ1-1; TRBD1 agrees at 7 bases. CDR3 length: 14 amino acids. CDR1 is SEHNR and CDR2 is FQNEAQ in the germline V gene (reference sequence). V dropped 4 bases and J dropped 4; count of bases not matched to a gene: 6. As DNA, the CDR3 is TGTGCCAGCAGCTCAAGACAGGGCTCCACTGAAGCTTTCTTT. This translates into CASSSRQGSTEAFF.

This sequence joins TRBV5-4 and TRBJ2-1; D uncertain. The germline V and J ends were trimmed by 0 bases and 3 bases, with 4 bases remaining between them. CDR3 length equals 13 residues. Germline V gene data show CDR1 as SGHNT and CDR2 as YYREEE (reference sequence). CDR3 in DNA: TGTGCCAGCAGCTTGGACAGCTACAATGAGCAGTTCTTC. Amino acid sequence: CASSLDSYNEQFF.

V gene TRBV19 combines with J gene TRBJ1-4; possibly TRBD1 for D (6 bases). V gave up 4 bases and J gave up 10 bases, with 19 bases separating them. Per germline, CDR1 LNHDA and CDR2 SQIVND (reference sequence). The CDR3 has 15 amino acids. The CDR3 DNA follows: TGTGCCAGTAGTAGGGAGGGGGACGTAGCGCGAAAACTGTTTTTT. Translation: CASSREGDVARKLFF.

The V gene is TRBV5-1, the J gene TRBJ1-2; a weak D match, TRBD1 (5 bases). This CDR3 region has 13 residues. V shed 0 bases and J shed 7 bases, with 10 bases lying between them. Germline values: CDR1 SGHRS, CDR2 YFSETQ. The CDR3 DNA is TGCGCCAGCAGCTTGGCCGCAGGGTCTGGCTACACCTTC. Amino acid sequence: CASSLAAGSGYTF.

DNA of the CDR3: TGTGCCAGCAGTACCCAAGACAGGCCTGAGGCTGAAGCTTTCTTT. It encodes CASSTQDRPEAEAFF. V is TRBV6-5 and J is TRBJ1-1, with D perhaps matching TRBD1 (6 bases). The CDR3 is made up of 15 amino acids. Germline CDR1 MNHEY, CDR2 SVGAGI. V lost 5 bases and J lost 6, with 19 bases in between.

This chain links TRBV2 with TRBJ1-2; possible D gene TRBD1, 5 bases. Germline V gene sequence: CDR1 SNHLY, CDR2 FYNNEI. The CDR3 loop spans 14 amino acids. Trimming took 4 bases from V and 4 from J, leaving 13 bases between them. CDR3 DNA: TGTGCCAGCAGTGCAACGGGTACAGGCTATGGCTACACCTTC. This gives the protein CASSATGTGYGYTF.

The V call is TRBV5-1, the J call TRBJ2-1; the match to TRBD2 covers 13 bases. The CDR3 runs 15 residues. Germline CDR1 and CDR2: SGHRS and YFSETQ. The V segment lost 1 base and the J segment 9 bases; nucleotides outside the gene matches: 4. Here the CDR3 DNA reads TGCGCCAGCAGCTTGCGACTAGCGGGGGGCACTGAGCAGTTCTTC. Translating it yields CASSLRLAGGTEQFF.